The rows below give T cell receptor beta chains drawn from one sample of a study of T cells expressing NK-cell markers. TCRdb reanalyzed the 5' RACE reads and collapses them to one entry per CDR3 protein, without DNA. The table lists 150,000 to 160,000 distinct CDR3 sequences. The sequencing sample was made of blood T cells: a sorted CD56 or NKG2C T cell subset, CD4+ or CD8+ T cells, or bulk PBMC T cells (not recorded which). The receptors come from a woman aged 50 to 65 in good health. CDR3s include the opening cysteine and the closing phenylalanine or tryptophan.

J | V | CDR3
TRBJ1-4 | TRBV30 | CAWRRDRGTATNEKLFF
TRBJ2-1 | TRBV29-1 | CSVAYLLSYNEQFF
TRBJ2-7 | TRBV20-1 | CSGTPPGGYYYEQYF
TRBJ2-7 | TRBV7-9 | CASSLTPSANYEQYF
TRBJ1-3 | TRBV7-8 | CASSPVRAVNTIYF
TRBJ2-1 | TRBV5-8 | CASSAGTSGSGEQFF
TRBJ2-4 | TRBV19 | CASSRASKAEAKNIQYF
TRBJ2-2 | TRBV7-9 | CASSYLEQGDTGELFF
TRBJ2-1 | TRBV24-1 | CATSDQRGAIYNEQFF
TRBJ1-1 | TRBV11-2 | CATRTANTEAFF
TRBJ2-7 | TRBV27 | CASSLLLGMHSYEQYF
TRBJ2-1 | TRBV30 | CAWSGTSSRNEQFF
TRBJ2-2 | TRBV12-3/TRBV12-4 | CASSTAGLGGTGELFF
TRBJ2-7 | TRBV7-9 | CASSSSLSAFYEQYF
TRBJ2-5 | TRBV3-1 | CASSPTGLAGEDGQETQYF
TRBJ1-2 | TRBV19 | CASSRARREPTYGYTF
TRBJ2-1 | TRBV12-3/TRBV12-4 | CASSFRGGSYNEQFF
TRBJ2-7 | TRBV7-9 | CASRSPTGPESYEQYF
TRBJ2-5 | TRBV3-1 | CASSQEREYGETQYF
TRBJ2-5 | TRBV5-6 | CASSLGDRQETQYF
TRBJ2-1 | TRBV6-4 | CASSGTSGSNEQFF
TRBJ1-4 | TRBV27 | CASSTRGLTATNEKLFF
TRBJ2-1 | TRBV15 | CATSSRLSSYNEQFF
TRBJ2-4 | TRBV7-6 | CASSLTGTADIQYF
TRBJ2-1 | TRBV5-4 | CASSLTGGVVEQFF
TRBJ2-1 | TRBV19 | CASSIVSGSSYNEQFF
TRBJ2-3 | TRBV4-1 | CASSQEKSRDTQYF
TRBJ2-5 | TRBV28 | CASSTTGETQYF
TRBJ2-3 | TRBV5-4 | CASSLSLAGPDTQYF
TRBJ1-1 | TRBV7-9 | CASSLLGPGAFF
TRBJ2-3 | TRBV5-1 | CASSLYPGQGTDTQYF
TRBJ1-3 | TRBV29-1 | CSVPDRGPGNTIYF
TRBJ2-7 | TRBV4-1 | CASSPSRLDEQYF
TRBJ1-1 | TRBV18 | CASEGDTEAFF
TRBJ1-2 | TRBV19 | CASSIDRHADYGYTF
TRBJ2-3 | TRBV7-9 | CASSGGGTGDTQYF
TRBJ2-3 | TRBV3-1 | CASSQDLLAGGVTDTQYF
TRBJ1-1 | TRBV5-1 | CASSLGQDLRAEAFF
TRBJ1-4 | TRBV15 | CATSGDSSYEEKLFF
TRBJ2-1 | TRBV10-3 | CAIKALAGGSAYNEQFF
TRBJ2-2 | TRBV3-1 | CASKPRNTGELFF
TRBJ2-1 | TRBV12-3/TRBV12-4 | CAIHAGRGYNEQFF
TRBJ2-1 | TRBV11-3 | CASSPRTRSDEQFF
TRBJ2-2 | TRBV29-1 | CSQQGNTGELFF
TRBJ2-1 | TRBV6-4 | CASSDSGLAGYNEQFF
TRBJ2-1 | TRBV4-1 | CASSQELAGGRNEQFF
TRBJ2-1 | TRBV11-2 | CASSLSRSGSWGNEQFF
TRBJ1-5 | TRBV19 | CASAPGHGLSQPQHF
TRBJ2-3 | TRBV24-1 | CATRGTSGRHTDTQYF